This T cell receptor (beta chain) was captured by sequencing in a study of CD8 T cells in Susac syndrome. CD8+ and CD4+ T cells from blood underwent TCR beta sequencing, which was carried out in a high-throughput format. The multiple sclerosis controls comprised treatment-naive patients whose relapsing-remitting disease was stable or active. Germline V gives CDR1 SQVTM, CDR2 ANQGSEA. The V gene lost 4 bases and the J gene lost 1 base, with 13 bases spanning the gap. The CDR3 totals 14 residues. RNA, at about 0.45 to 1 ug, was reverse transcribed with random hexamers. The immunoSEQ assay covered 54 Vbeta and 13 Jbeta segments for CDR3. TCRdb fed the immunoSEQ multiplex PCR reads into MiXCR, producing one record per CDR3 protein. The sample carries 250,000 or so distinct CDR3 sequences, about 93% recorded once.

This receptor was identified in a human donor with multiple sclerosis. The sample was CD4+ T cells from PBMCs. V gene TRBV29-1 combines with J gene TRBJ1-1; D is possibly TRBD1 (5 bases). This chain's CDR3 is CSVVSYRRNTEAFF. The CDR3 region has the DNA TGCAGCGTTGTTAGTTACAGGAGGAACACTGAAGCTTTCTTT.